The source of this TCR beta chain is a study of T cell responses to AZD1222 COVID-19 vaccine. CDR1 is SGHTS and CDR2 is YDEGEE in the germline V gene. Trimming removed 2 bases at V and 6 bases at J, with 11 bases between. The CDR3 length is 13 residues. In regard to this clone: Its cognate antigen is unknown.

This table comes from immunoSEQ multiplex PCR, and its TCRdb copy is limited to in-frame clones, with some not included. In the table there are 90,000 to 110,000 clones, approximately 88% of which are singletons. Study-level points and caveats: Breadth and depth of Spike-specific TCRs rose after two AZD1222 doses. As reported, nearly half of all spike-specific TCRs target variant regions that are unmutated. Females outnumbered males among donors, who were mostly white British; clonal diversity was possibly underestimated. Seropositive status at baseline applied to only five to seven AZD1222 recipients.

This sequence was found in an adult in good health. The sample was peripheral blood, taken on day 0 of AZD1222 vaccination. The rearrangement joins TRBV5-8 to TRBJ1-2; D is uncertain. The CDR3 here is CASSFQVLDGYTF. In DNA, the CDR3 is TGTGCCAGCAGCTTTCAGGTCCTGGATGGCTACACCTTC.